The T cell receptor beta chain described here comes from a study of blood T cells in healthy people across ages. This clonotype was recorded a few times. The antigen remains undetermined. The extraction recovered at least 5.5 micrograms of total RNA per sample. CDR1 and CDR2 (germline): SGHRS, YFSETQ. The CDR3 is 14 amino acids. The V end lost 0 bases, the J end lost 4 bases, and 7 bases lay between the germline ends. Together with a sample-barcoded 5' primer, a J-beta primer mix was included in a second PCR lasting about 7 to 12 cycles. MiXCR, applied by TCRdb to the 5' RACE reads, yields one record per CDR3 protein. Of a few hundred thousand distinct CDR3 sequences listed, 25% to 30% are singletons. Study outcomes and limitations: Unknown CMV status may confound age-related changes in expanded clones.

The sequence came from a woman in her seventies in good health. The chain employs TRBV5-1 and TRBJ1-4; D uncertain. The sample consisted of blood. CDR3 loop: CASSLDSNNEKLFF. CDR3 in DNA: TGCGCCAGCAGCTTGGACAGCAATAATGAAAAACTGTTTTTT.